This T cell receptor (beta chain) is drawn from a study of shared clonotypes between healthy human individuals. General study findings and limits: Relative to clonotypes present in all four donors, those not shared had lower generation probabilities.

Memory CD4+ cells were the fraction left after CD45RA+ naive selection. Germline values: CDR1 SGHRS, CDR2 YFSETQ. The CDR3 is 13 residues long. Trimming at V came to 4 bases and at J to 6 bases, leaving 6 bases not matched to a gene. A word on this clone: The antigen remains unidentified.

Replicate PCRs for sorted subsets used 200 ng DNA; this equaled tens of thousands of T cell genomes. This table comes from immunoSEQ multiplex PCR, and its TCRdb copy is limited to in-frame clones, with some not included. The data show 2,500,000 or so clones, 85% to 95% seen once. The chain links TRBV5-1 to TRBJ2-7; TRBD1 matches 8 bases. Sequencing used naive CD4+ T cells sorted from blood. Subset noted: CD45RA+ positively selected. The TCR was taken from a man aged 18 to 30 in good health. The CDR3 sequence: CASSDRGLGEQYF. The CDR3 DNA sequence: TGCGCCAGCAGCGACAGGGGTTTAGGCGAGCAGTACTTC.